This T cell receptor (beta chain) was profiled in a study of post-analysis software for immune sequencing data. Study details: Secondary progressive, relapsing-remitting and progressive-relapsing multiple sclerosis were among the included disease courses. Study-wide results and caveats: About five TRBV segments occurring more often in patients than controls included TRBV5-6, TRBV5-1 and TRBV20-1. Batch-mates among the samples co-clustered strongly by F measure. Among multiple sclerosis patients, normalized Chao1 diversity was significantly below that of controls.

Unique molecular identifiers were built into the TCR beta cDNA libraries. Between roughly 1 and 10 million T cells gave rise to some 470,000 cDNA molecules. TCRdb re-derived calls from the PCR reads in MiXCR, one entry per CDR3 protein. Of approximately 440,000 distinct CDR3 sequences listed, around 40% are singletons. This clonotype has ten or more counts. The target antigen is unknown. This CDR3 has 15 amino acids. Per the germline V gene, CDR1 is MDHEN and CDR2 is SYDVKM. Trimming took off 0 bases at V and 5 bases at J, with 11 bases between the two ends. The specimen was blood. The TCR was taken from a girl aged 5-17 years with multiple sclerosis. The gene calls are TRBV28 and TRBJ2-1, with D possibly TRBD1 on 5 matching bases. This chain's CDR3 is CASSLWGRANNEQFF. CDR3 bases: TGTGCCAGCAGTTTATGGGGCAGGGCGAACAATGAGCAGTTCTTC.